One and the same sample provided the 13 T cell receptor beta chains below, sequenced in a study of blood T cell repertoires in COVID-19. The method was immunoSEQ multiplex PCR; TCRdb's version includes in-frame clones alone and lacks a portion of them. Among around 370,000 clones listed, about nine tenths were seen once. Specimen: peripheral blood. Receptors were obtained from a woman in her sixties or seventies with COVID-19, enrolled during active disease.

This rearrangement joins TRBV6-5 to TRBJ2-7, with TRBD1 matching over 10 bases. With 4 bases clipped from V and 6 bases from J, the junction kept 9 bases outside the gene matches. CDR1 and CDR2 from the germline V gene are MNHEY and SVGAGI. CDR3 length: 15 residues. The CDR3, as DNA: TGTGCCAGCAGTTTCGACAGGGGGCGCTTCGTCGAGCAGTACTTC. Residues: CASSFDRGRFVEQYF.

The chain joins TRBV5-1 to TRBJ2-2; TRBD1 aligns across 9 bases. The CDR3 covers 16 residues. V lost 3 bases and J lost 5; bases outside the gene matches: 8. The V gene's germline CDR1 is SGHRS and CDR2 YFSETQ. The CDR3 DNA is TGCGCCAGCAGCTCCCCCGGGACAGGGATAACCGGGGAGCTGTTTTTT. This translates into CASSSPGTGITGELFF.

The gene calls are TRBV27 and TRBJ2-4; the match to TRBD1 covers 9 bases. CDR1 is MNHEY and CDR2 is SMNVEV in the germline V gene (reference sequence). After removal of 5 bases from V and 3 bases from J, the junction contained 20 bases not matched to a gene. The length of the CDR3 is 20 residues. The CDR3 nucleotides read TGTGCCAGCAGTCTAGTAAGGGACAGGGAGTTTAACCGGGGCAAAAACATTCAGTACTTC. Translation gives CASSLVRDREFNRGKNIQYF.

The chain links TRBV5-1 to TRBJ1-2, with D possibly being TRBD1 (6 bases). V lost 3 bases to trimming and J lost 2 bases, with 11 bases between them. CDR3 length equals 14 residues. Germline V CDR1 and CDR2: SGHRS, YFSETQ. CDR3 sequence: CASSSSGGNYGYTF. CDR3 sequence (DNA): TGCGCCAGCAGCTCCTCTGGGGGCAACTATGGCTACACCTTC.

For this clone: Other nucleotide sequences from this sample produce the same CDR3. The rearrangement uses TRBV18 and TRBJ1-2, with 7 bases aligning to TRBD1. The trim removed 3 bases at V and 5 bases at J, leaving 6 bases unmatched. CDR3 length equals 14 residues. CDR1 KGHSH and CDR2 LQKENI come from the germline V gene. CDR3 sequence reads: CASSPSQGEYGYTF. In DNA form, the CDR3 reads TGTGCCAGCTCACCGAGCCAGGGGGAATATGGCTACACCTTC.

The gene calls are TRBV19 and TRBJ2-3, with D tentatively TRBD1 (6 bases). This CDR3 comprises 14 residues. Looked up from germline, CDR1 is LNHDA and CDR2 is SQIVND (reference sequence). Trimming stripped 3 bases from V and 4 bases from J, with 11 bases between. Here the CDR3 DNA reads TGTGCCAGTAGTATGGGGGCAGGGGCAGATACGCAGTATTTT. It codes for CASSMGAGADTQYF.

V is TRBV7-2 and J is TRBJ2-7; 13 positions match TRBD2. Germline loops: CDR1 SGHTA, CDR2 FQGNSA. This CDR3 has 15 amino acids. The J segment lost 9 bases and the V segment lost 4 bases, leaving 9 bases of the junction unmatched. The CDR3 loop is CASSSGLAGSLGQYF. CDR3 in DNA: TGTGCCAGCAGCTCGGGACTAGCGGGGTCATTGGGGCAGTACTTC.

The chain recombines TRBV5-4 with TRBJ1-4; tentative D call: TRBD1 (5 bases). Germline loops: CDR1 SGHNT, CDR2 YYREEE (reference sequence). The V end was cut by 3 bases, the J end by 4 bases, with 10 bases between. CDR3 length: 14 residues. CDR3 sequence: CASSSGGYNEKLFF. CDR3 coding DNA: TGTGCCAGCAGCTCGGGGGGTTATAATGAAAAACTGTTTTTT.

This chain uses TRBV7-3 with TRBJ2-3, with D maybe TRBD1 (6 bases). V was pared by 5 bases and J by 8 bases, with 14 bases between. CDR3 length: 13 amino acids. The germline CDR1 and CDR2 sequences are SGHTA and FQGTGA. The CDR3 region is CASSPKWGRTQYF. The CDR3 bases are TGTGCCAGCAGCCCGAAATGGGGGCGTACGCAGTATTTT.

This clone appeared a single time. The J gene is TRBJ1-2, the V gene TRBV27; 9 bases are shared with TRBD1. The CDR3 extends over 15 amino acids. The V segment lost 6 bases and the J segment 2 bases; nucleotides outside the gene matches: 7. CDR1 is MNHEY and CDR2 is SMNVEV in the germline V gene (reference sequence). In DNA form, the CDR3 reads TGTGCCAGCAGCCCCGGAGGACAGGGGAACTATGGCTACACCTTC. The encoded protein is CASSPGGQGNYGYTF.

The rearrangement joins TRBV7-9 to TRBJ2-1, with TRBD2 identical over 8 bases. The CDR3 loop spans 16 amino acids. With 2 bases clipped from V and 7 bases from J, the junction kept 10 bases outside the gene matches. Germline V gene lookup returns CDR1 SEHNR and CDR2 FQNEAQ (reference sequence). CDR3 coding DNA: TGTGCCAGCAGCTTACCCCGAATCGGGGGGGGTAATGAGCAGTTCTTC. It is translated as CASSLPRIGGGNEQFF.

The chain joins TRBV7-2 to TRBJ2-7, with TRBD1 identical over 7 bases. Per the germline V gene, CDR1 is SGHTA and CDR2 is FQGNSA. Germline trimming cut 1 base from V and 3 bases from J; bases unmatched to any gene: 6. This CDR3 is built from 15 residues. Here the CDR3 reads CASSLGFGTDYEQYF. The CDR3 bases are TGTGCCAGCAGCTTAGGGTTCGGGACAGACTACGAGCAGTACTTC.

J is TRBJ2-7 and V is TRBV6-6; 8 bases are shared with TRBD1. Germline V CDR1 and CDR2: MNHNY, SVGAGI (reference sequence). The CDR3 runs to 14 residues. Trimming at V came to 0 bases and at J to 5 bases, leaving 3 bases not matched to a gene. The CDR3 coding sequence is TGTGCCAGCAGTTACTCCCAGGGGGCCCACGAGCAGTACTTC. Protein: CASSYSQGAHEQYF.